Sequencing of this T cell receptor beta chain was carried out in a study of long-term antiretroviral therapy in people with HIV. Findings and caveats of the study: Whereas controls had wider CDR3 length ranges, HIV repertoires had narrower ones. Viral resistance, ART adherence and therapy changes all lacked available data.

Per individual, the PBMC samples numbered at least one pre-ART and at least two post-ART. For this clone: Its target is not known.

Runs used v3.0 of the immunoSEQ assay and were done at survey level. Sequencing was performed with immunoSEQ multiplex PCR; in TCRdb, only in-frame clones are kept and a portion is missing. This sample has roughly 37,000 clones, with about 80% found just once. Germline V CDR1 and CDR2: MNHEY, SVGAGI. V lost 4 bases to trimming and J lost 8 bases, with 12 bases between them. The CDR3 covers 12 residues. This TCR was recovered from a man aged 30 to 39 with HIV. The sample consisted of unsorted PBMCs, taken 3.4 years after starting antiretroviral therapy. The V and J genes are TRBV6-5 and TRBJ2-7, with D unclear. CDR3 sequence reads: CASSSGSIKQYF. The CDR3 coding sequence is TGTGCCAGCAGTTCTGGAAGTATTAAGCAGTACTTC.